The 30 T cell receptor beta chains below were found in one sample sequenced in a study of shared clonotypes between healthy human individuals. CD8 cells classed as naive were CD45RO-negative and positively selected for CCR7, excluding terminally differentiated effector memory CD45RA+ cells. The table came from immunoSEQ multiplex PCR; TCRdb's copy has only in-frame clones and leaves some out. The table has more than 2 million clones, about 95% seen once. The specimen sequenced was naive CD8+ T cells sorted from blood. The receptors derive from a young man in good health.

The CDR3 nucleotides are TGTGCCAGCAGCTTCCCTAACTATGGCTACACCTTC. This translates into CASSFPNYGYTF. This chain links TRBV13 with TRBJ1-2, with D unresolved. Germline CDR1 and CDR2: PRHDT and FYEKMQ (reference sequence). V dropped 3 bases and J dropped 0 bases, with 2 bases sitting between them. The length of the CDR3 is 12 residues.

This chain links TRBV5-6 with TRBJ1-1, with no clear D. V was cut by 2 bases and J by 2 bases, with 7 bases left in between. Germline-derived CDR1 and CDR2 are SGHDT and YYEEEE. The CDR3 is made up of 13 amino acids. The chain's CDR3 is CASSFWGNTEAFF. CDR3 bases: TGTGCCAGCAGCTTTTGGGGTAACACTGAAGCTTTCTTT. Combining the CDR3 with reference TRBV5-6 and TRBJ1-1 gives the whole variable domain DAGVTQSPTHLIKTRGQQVTLRCSPKSGHDTVSWYQQALGQGPQFIFQYYEEEERQRGNFPDRFSGHQFPNYSSELNVNALLLGDSALYLCASSFWGNTEAFFGQGTRLTVV.

The CDR3 loop is CASSFGRSLQETQYF. The DNA of the CDR3 is TGTGCCAGCAGCTTTGGACGCAGTCTTCAAGAGACCCAGTACTTC. The rearrangement links TRBV7-6 to TRBJ2-5, with D hard to call. This CDR3 spans 15 amino acids. Germline V CDR1 and CDR2: SGHVS, FNYEAQ. Trimming stripped 3 bases from V and 2 bases from J, with 13 bases between.

This clone was seen only once. The chain has TRBV11-2 and TRBJ1-2, with TRBD1 matching over 8 bases. Germline assignment: CDR1 SGHAT and CDR2 FQNNGV. The V gene end was trimmed by 8 bases and the J gene end by 3 bases; junction bases not matched to a gene: 2. This CDR3 has 12 amino acids. DNA of the CDR3: TGTGCCAGCGTGGACAGGGACTATGGCTACACCTTC. Translation gives CASVDRDYGYTF.

This chain joins TRBV19 and TRBJ2-5; D unresolved. V was shortened by 5 bases and J by 1 base, with 8 bases between the two germline ends. CDR1 LNHDA and CDR2 SQIVND come from the germline V gene (reference sequence). This CDR3 has 13 residues. CDR3 sequence (DNA): TGTGCCAGTAGTGTCACCTTCCAAGAGACCCAGTACTTC. Translated: CASSVTFQETQYF.

V is TRBV10-3 and J is TRBJ1-5; D call uncertain. The V gene's germline CDR1 is ENHRY and CDR2 SYGVKD. Trimming left V 3 bases short and J 7 bases short, with 13 bases between. The CDR3 consists of 14 residues. This chain's CDR3 is CAISDTGEFQPQHF. The CDR3 coding sequence is TGTGCCATCAGTGACACCGGGGAATTCCAGCCCCAGCATTTT.

The chain links TRBV4-3 to TRBJ1-6; D possibly corresponds to TRBD1 (5 bases). The CDR3 sequence is 16 residues long. The V gene lost 3 bases and the J gene lost 4 bases, with 13 bases spanning the gap. Germline V gives CDR1 LGHNA, CDR2 YSLEER. This chain's CDR3 is CASSHDSNTYNSPLHF. In nucleotides, the CDR3 is TGCGCCAGCAGCCATGACAGTAATACTTATAATTCACCCCTCCACTTT.

The chain is built from TRBV6-6 and TRBJ1-2; no reliable D call. Trimming removed 2 bases at V and 5 bases at J, with 12 bases between. This CDR3 region has 14 residues. The germline gives CDR1 MNHNY, CDR2 SVGAGI (reference sequence). CDR3 sequence (DNA): TGTGCCAGCAGTTACACGGGCCTCTCTTATGGCTACACCTTC. It is translated as CASSYTGLSYGYTF.

The CDR3 coding sequence is TGTGCCAGCAGCTCCGAATACGAGCAGTACTTC. Its translation is CASSSEYEQYF. This rearrangement joins TRBV11-2 to TRBJ2-7; D is uncertain. Per the germline V gene, CDR1 is SGHAT and CDR2 is FQNNGV. V was shortened by 4 bases and J by 4 bases, with 5 bases between the two germline ends. There are 11 residues in the CDR3.

The V gene is TRBV18, the J gene TRBJ1-2; maybe TRBD1 (5 bases). The V gene's germline CDR1 is KGHSH and CDR2 LQKENI. The CDR3 consists of 16 residues. V shed 2 bases and J shed 4 bases, with 17 bases lying between them. Here the CDR3 DNA reads TGTGCCAGCTCACCATCGGATAAGGGGACCTCCTATGGCTACACCTTC. Its protein is CASSPSDKGTSYGYTF.

The V and J genes are TRBV7-9 and TRBJ2-3, with 7 bases matching TRBD1. The CDR3 has 14 amino acids. The V and J ends lost 5 bases and 3 bases, in that order; junction bases with no gene match: 5. In germline, CDR1 is SEHNR, CDR2 FQNEAQ (reference sequence). The CDR3 sequence: CASSHPTGTDTQYF. The CDR3 DNA reads as TGTGCCAGCAGCCATCCGACAGGGACAGATACGCAGTATTTT.

CDR3 sequence reads: CASHLIEGPENTEAFF. DNA for the CDR3: TGTGCCAGCCATCTTATCGAGGGACCAGAGAACACTGAAGCTTTCTTT. The J gene is TRBJ1-1, the V gene TRBV7-9, with D perhaps matching TRBD1 (5 bases). CDR3 size: 16 residues. V lost 8 bases and J 1 base, leaving 20 bases between the germline ends. The V gene's germline CDR1 is SEHNR and CDR2 FQNEAQ (reference sequence).

This chain links TRBV29-1 with TRBJ2-7, with 9 bases identical to TRBD2. The CDR3 sequence is 14 residues long. Trimming removed 7 bases from V and 3 bases from J; junction bases left unmatched: 10. Germline values: CDR1 SQVTM, CDR2 ANQGSEA. CDR3 sequence reads: CSAATTSGYYEQYF. The DNA for the CDR3 is TGCAGCGCCGCTACGACTAGCGGATACTACGAGCAGTACTTC.

This rearrangement joins TRBV30 to TRBJ1-4, with D maybe TRBD1 (6 bases). This CDR3 comprises 16 residues. V was pared by 1 base and J by 7 bases, with 19 bases between. The V gene's germline CDR1 is GTSNPN and CDR2 SVGIG (reference sequence). CDR3 nucleotides: TGTGCCTGGAGTGACCCCTACAGGGAGAGGAGTGAAAAACTGTTTTTT. This codes for CAWSDPYRERSEKLFF.

The gene calls are TRBV11-2 and TRBJ2-1; 7 bases are shared with TRBD1. The length of the CDR3 is 14 residues. J was trimmed by 0 bases and V by 6 bases; bases with no gene match: 2. CDR1 is SGHAT, CDR2 FQNNGV, per germline. CDR3 region: CASSAGGSYNEQFF. CDR3 DNA: TGTGCCAGCAGTGCAGGGGGCTCCTACAATGAGCAGTTCTTC.

The chain employs TRBV4-1 and TRBJ2-7, with 12 bases matching TRBD2. Losses at the gene ends were 0 bases for V and 4 bases for J; bases not matched to a gene: 4. The CDR3 length is 16 residues. CDR1 is MGHRA, CDR2 YSYEKL, per germline. The CDR3 here is CASSQETLAGGYEQYF. In DNA, the CDR3 is TGCGCCAGCAGCCAAGAAACGCTAGCGGGAGGGTACGAGCAGTACTTC.

The chain recombines TRBV5-6 with TRBJ2-3, with D uncertain. V dropped 1 base and J dropped 7 bases, with 7 bases sitting between them. The germline gives CDR1 SGHDT, CDR2 YYEEEE. The CDR3 has 12 residues. The CDR3 DNA sequence: TGTGCCAGCAGCTTGTCATTATATACGCAGTATTTT. Amino acids: CASSLSLYTQYF.

The rearrangement links TRBV4-3 to TRBJ2-7; D not resolved. This CDR3 has 16 residues. Looked up from germline, CDR1 is LGHNA and CDR2 is YSLEER. Trimming cost V 0 bases and J 5 bases, with 17 bases left between them. The CDR3 reads CASSQDQLSEADEQYF. In nucleotides, the CDR3 is TGCGCCAGCAGCCAAGATCAGTTGTCCGAAGCAGACGAGCAGTACTTC.

The chain links TRBV4-1 to TRBJ2-1; D is unclear. The CDR3 consists of 15 residues. The germline V gene encodes CDR1 MGHRA and CDR2 YSYEKL. Trimming took off 0 bases at V and 1 base at J, with 7 bases between the two ends. CDR3 region: CASSQEGWSYNEQFF. In DNA, the CDR3 is TGCGCCAGCAGCCAAGAGGGGTGGTCCTACAATGAGCAGTTCTTC.

This clone was seen just once. The V and J genes are TRBV4-1 and TRBJ2-1; the match to TRBD1 covers 8 bases. J was trimmed by 9 bases and V by 4 bases; bases with no gene match: 5. Germline V gene lookup returns CDR1 MGHRA and CDR2 YSYEKL. This CDR3 is 13 amino acids long. This CDR3 reads CASSLGQGAEQFF. CDR3 sequence (DNA): TGCGCCAGCAGCCTCGGGCAGGGGGCTGAGCAGTTCTTC.

The gene calls are TRBV6-6 and TRBJ2-3; no firm D call. V was shortened by 6 bases and J by 5 bases, with 9 bases between the two germline ends. Germline V gives CDR1 MNHNY, CDR2 SVGAGI (reference sequence). CDR3 length equals 12 residues. CDR3 DNA sequence: TGTGCCAGCAGCCAAGGGCTAGATACGCAGTATTTT. Translating gives CASSQGLDTQYF.

This clone was seen just once. The gene calls are TRBV27 and TRBJ2-2, with a weak D call TRBD2 (6 bases). Germline values: CDR1 MNHEY, CDR2 SMNVEV (reference sequence). V dropped 6 bases and J dropped 1 base, with 15 bases sitting between them. The CDR3 loop spans 16 amino acids. This CDR3 is CASRLSVGGNTGELFF. CDR3 DNA sequence: TGTGCCAGCAGGCTATCGGTCGGGGGGAACACCGGGGAGCTGTTTTTT.

The chain is built from TRBV4-2 and TRBJ2-3; D is perhaps TRBD1 (6 bases). Trimming cost V 1 base and J 8 bases, with 10 bases left between them. CDR1 and CDR2 from the germline V gene are LGHNA and YNFKEQ. CDR3 length: 13 amino acids. CDR3 coding DNA: TGTGCCAGCAGCCAAGTGGGACAAGCTACGCAGTATTTT. As protein: CASSQVGQATQYF.

The rearrangement joins TRBV11-2 to TRBJ2-1, with 11 bases lining up with TRBD2. Trimming cost V 3 bases and J 8 bases; bases outside gene matches: 6. The CDR3 totals 15 residues. Germline assignment: CDR1 SGHAT and CDR2 FQNNGV. Here the CDR3 reads CASSFSGRASDEQFF. The CDR3 DNA reads as TGTGCCAGCAGCTTTAGCGGGAGGGCCTCGGATGAGCAGTTCTTC.

The V gene is TRBV6-5, the J gene TRBJ2-7; D remains unclear. The germline CDR1 and CDR2 sequences are MNHEY and SVGAGI. The CDR3 runs 14 residues. V was shortened by 4 bases and J by 0 bases, with 10 bases between the two germline ends. The CDR3 sequence is CASSWEASSYEQYF. DNA of the CDR3: TGTGCCAGCAGTTGGGAAGCCAGCTCCTACGAGCAGTACTTC.

The rearrangement uses TRBV7-9 and TRBJ2-2; the match to TRBD1 covers 8 bases. The CDR3 covers 17 residues. CDR1 and CDR2 (germline): SEHNR, FQNEAQ (reference sequence). V was pared by 0 bases and J by 1 base, with 4 bases of the junction left unmatched. The CDR3 DNA follows: TGTGCCAGCAGCTTAGCGTTCGGGACAGGGAACACCGGGGAGCTGTTTTTT. Protein sequence: CASSLAFGTGNTGELFF.

This clone was seen once. This rearrangement joins TRBV18 to TRBJ1-4; 8 nucleotides agree with TRBD1. Germline loops: CDR1 KGHSH, CDR2 LQKENI. V was pared by 2 bases and J by 7 bases, with 3 bases of the junction left unmatched. The CDR3 contains 14 residues. This CDR3 reads CASSPRTGIEKLFF. CDR3 nucleotide sequence: TGTGCCAGCTCACCAAGGACAGGGATTGAAAAACTGTTTTTT.

The CDR3 DNA reads TGTGCCAGCAGTTGGAGTGGATCTCCTCAACAGTTCTTC. As protein: CASSWSGSPQQFF. The chain joins TRBV7-9 to TRBJ2-1; no clear D. The germline gives CDR1 SEHNR, CDR2 FQNEAQ (reference sequence). The V end was cut by 6 bases, the J end by 13 bases, with 19 bases between. The CDR3 is made up of 13 amino acids.

About this clone itself: Other DNA sequences of this sample code for an identical CDR3. The V call is TRBV18, the J call TRBJ2-7, with 8 nucleotides matching TRBD1. CDR1 and CDR2 from the germline V gene are KGHSH and LQKENI. The CDR3 has 13 amino acids. V shed 3 bases and J 3 bases; nucleotides not matched to a gene: 1. This CDR3 is CASSPTGGYEQYF. Here the CDR3 DNA reads TGTGCCAGCTCACCTACAGGGGGCTACGAGCAGTACTTC.

This chain links TRBV28 with TRBJ1-1; D not resolved. Trimming took 2 bases from V and 0 from J, leaving 7 bases between them. Germline V gives CDR1 MDHEN, CDR2 SYDVKM. There are 14 residues in the CDR3. The DNA of the CDR3 is TGTGCCAGCAGTTTAGCCAACATGAACACTGAAGCTTTCTTT. It codes for CASSLANMNTEAFF.